The rows below give T cell receptor beta chains drawn from one sample of a study of T cell repertoires in cytomegalovirus infection. TCRdb called the reads again in MiXCR, with one record for every CDR3 protein. Counted here are around 74,000 distinct CDR3 sequences, about 3.8% occurring once; the ten biggest clones make up under 6%. The material sequenced was PBMCs. Source of these receptors: a human donor in good health (CMV status not recorded). Some clones in this sample may be carry-over from other donors' samples. CDR3s include the opening cysteine and the closing phenylalanine or tryptophan. A D gene is named only where the DNA matches it firmly. Where a row states a size, it is once, few, many or the class of an expanded clone; other rows omit it.

D,size,J,V,CDR3,DNA
TRBD1,many,TRBJ1-1,TRBV10-3,CAIRPGTGKGTEAFF,TGTGCCATCAGGCCCGGGACAGGGAAGGGGACTGAAGCTTTCTTT
-,many,TRBJ1-6,TRBV19,CASTPERNSPLHF,TGTGCCAGTACCCCTGAGAGAAATTCACCCCTCCACTTT
-,many,TRBJ1-6,TRBV27,CASSSGTTLHF,TGTGCCAGCAGTTCGGGGACTACCCTCCACTTT
TRBD2,many,TRBJ2-1,TRBV7-2,CASSPSSGGTYNEQFF,TGTGCCAGCAGCCCAAGTAGCGGGGGAACCTACAATGAGCAGTTCTTC
-,many,TRBJ2-7,TRBV7-2,CASSSPPLSYEQYF,TGTGCCAGCAGCTCACCCCCACTGTCCTACGAGCAGTACTTC
-,many,TRBJ1-3,TRBV7-8,CASSLSIPGVGNTIYF,TGTGCCAGCAGCTTATCTATCCCAGGGGTAGGAAACACCATATATTTT
-,many,TRBJ1-1,TRBV3-1,CASSLIGGGTEAFF,TGTGCCAGCAGCCTTATCGGGGGAGGCACTGAAGCTTTCTTT
-,many,TRBJ1-4,TRBV5-5,CASSTGPGVREKLFF,TGTGCCAGCAGCACCGGCCCGGGGGTTCGCGAAAAACTGTTTTTT
-,many,TRBJ1-1,TRBV11-2,CASSSGFATEAFF,TGTGCCAGCAGCTCAGGGTTTGCCACTGAAGCTTTCTTT
TRBD1,many,TRBJ2-1,TRBV5-4,CASSKGGEGGGEQFF,TGTGCCAGCAGCAAAGGTGGAGAAGGGGGCGGTGAGCAGTTCTTC
-,many,TRBJ2-7,TRBV3-1,CASSRTNEYPYEQYF,TGTGCCAGTTCGCGGACTAATGAATATCCCTACGAGCAGTACTTC
TRBD1,-,TRBJ1-1,TRBV7-2,CASSARQGSTEAFF,TGTGCCAGCAGCGCTCGACAGGGAAGCACTGAAGCTTTCTTT
TRBD1,many,TRBJ1-5,TRBV19,CASSITGAANQPQHF,TGTGCCAGTAGTATAACAGGGGCCGCGAATCAGCCCCAGCATTTT
-,many,TRBJ1-4,TRBV20-1,CSARQEGVSEKLFF,TGCAGTGCTCGCCAGGAGGGGGTCTCGGAAAAACTGTTTTTT
-,many,TRBJ1-1,TRBV7-2,CASSRGMNTEAFF,TGTGCCAGCAGTAGGGGCATGAACACTGAAGCTTTCTTT
TRBD2,many,TRBJ2-1,TRBV14,CASSHRAGALSYNEQFF,TGTGCCAGCAGCCACCGAGCGGGGGCCCTCTCCTACAATGAGCAGTTCTTC
-,many,TRBJ2-7,TRBV20-1,CSASRTVTPYEQYF,TGCAGTGCTAGTCGGACGGTGACGCCCTACGAGCAGTACTTC
-,many,TRBJ1-6,TRBV12-3/TRBV12-4,CASSLALGKGVAF,TGTGCCAGCAGTTTAGCATTGGGTAAAGGAGTCGCTTTT
-,many,TRBJ1-1,TRBV7-8,CASSFLTSNTEAFF,TGTGCCAGCAGCTTCCTAACATCCAACACTGAAGCTTTCTTT
TRBD1,many,TRBJ1-2,TRBV12-3/TRBV12-4,CASSPGTGWIGGGYTF,TGTGCCAGCAGTCCGGGGACAGGGTGGATCGGAGGTGGCTACACCTTC